Presented here are 26 T cell receptor beta chains from one specimen sequenced in a study of T cell changes during pregnancy in multiple sclerosis. Only in-frame clones appear in the TCRdb table, and some are missing; sequencing was by immunoSEQ multiplex PCR. The table lists tens of thousands of clones, roughly 90% of them singletons, with around 8% in the top ten. Source: CD8+ T cells from peripheral blood mononuclear cells, taken before pregnancy. Source of these receptors: a female donor with multiple sclerosis, enrolled in a pregnancy study.

The V call is TRBV7-8, the J call TRBJ2-6; D is unclear. Trimming removed 4 bases from V and 5 bases from J, with 9 bases in between. CDR1 and CDR2 from the germline V gene are SGHVS and FQNEAQ. The CDR3 covers 14 residues. Here the CDR3 DNA reads TGTGCCAGCAGCTCCCCTCTTTGGGCCAACGTCCTGACTTTC. Translation gives CASSSPLWANVLTF.

V and J are TRBV4-3 and TRBJ2-6, with D possibly matching TRBD1 (6 bases). The CDR3 length is 16 residues. Germline assignment: CDR1 LGHNA and CDR2 YSLEER. V lost 3 bases, J lost 1 base, and 10 bases lay in between. Here the CDR3 DNA reads TGCGCCAGCAGCCACGAACAGGGATCTGGGGCCAACGTCCTGACTTTC. Protein: CASSHEQGSGANVLTF.

In its sample, this clone was seen a few times. This sample also contains other DNA sequences that code for the same CDR3. The V call is TRBV27, the J call TRBJ2-7, with TRBD1 matching 8 bases. The CDR3 runs to 13 residues. From germline, CDR1 is MNHEY and CDR2 SMNVEV (reference sequence). J gave up 4 bases and V 5 bases, and 4 bases lay outside the gene matches. CDR3 nucleotide sequence: TGTGCCAGCAGTCCCGACAGGGGTTACGAGCAGTACTTC. Translated, it gives CASSPDRGYEQYF.

The chain recombines TRBV4-3 with TRBJ2-3; TRBD2 aligns across 7 bases. Germline CDR1 is LGHNA and CDR2 is YSLEER. This CDR3 spans 15 amino acids. V dropped 4 bases and J dropped 0; count of bases not matched to a gene: 4. The CDR3 protein is CASSLMTSSTDTQYF. The DNA of the CDR3 is TGCGCCAGCAGCCTCATGACTAGCAGCACAGATACGCAGTATTTT.

The chain links TRBV7-9 to TRBJ2-1, with 7 bases aligning to TRBD2. V lost 2 bases and J lost 8; bases outside the gene matches: 12. The CDR3 is made up of 16 amino acids. CDR1 SEHNR and CDR2 FQNEAQ come from the germline V gene (reference sequence). The CDR3 loop is CASSLNIAGEADEQFF. For the CDR3, the DNA is TGTGCCAGCAGCTTAAATATTGCGGGAGAGGCCGATGAGCAGTTCTTC.

The gene calls are TRBV15 and TRBJ2-5; D gene ambiguous. Germline V gives CDR1 LNHNV, CDR2 YYDKDF (reference sequence). The CDR3 is made up of 12 amino acids. Trimming removed 1 base from V and 3 bases from J, with 3 bases in between. The CDR3 is CATSRAEETQYF. DNA of the CDR3: TGTGCCACCAGCAGAGCAGAAGAGACCCAGTACTTC.

The chain has TRBV4-1 and TRBJ2-2, with 8 bases that match TRBD2. With 4 bases clipped from V and 0 bases from J, the junction kept 1 base outside the gene matches. The CDR3 is 15 residues long. Looked up from germline, CDR1 is MGHRA and CDR2 is YSYEKL. The CDR3 sequence: CASSRGLANTGELFF. Written as DNA, the CDR3 is TGCGCCAGCAGCCGGGGACTAGCGAACACCGGGGAGCTGTTTTTT.

The V gene is TRBV19, the J gene TRBJ2-5, with a tentative D call TRBD2 (5 bases). Germline-derived CDR1 and CDR2 are LNHDA and SQIVND (reference sequence). This CDR3 region has 15 residues. V dropped 4 bases and J dropped 2 bases, with 14 bases sitting between them. DNA of the CDR3: TGTGCCAGTAGTACTCCGGGGTACAAACAAGAGACCCAGTACTTC. Its protein product is CASSTPGYKQETQYF. The full variable domain, in which reference TRBV19 and TRBJ2-5 provide the parts outside the CDR3, is DGGITQSPKYLFRKEGQNVTLSCEQNLNHDAMYWYRQDPGQGLRLIYYSQIVNDFQKGDIAEGYSVSREKKESFPLTVTSAQKNPTAFYLCASSTPGYKQETQYFGPGTRLLVL.

This sequence joins TRBV6-6 and TRBJ2-1; weak D call: TRBD2 (6 bases). V lost 3 bases and J lost 4, with 13 bases in between. This CDR3 region has 15 residues. CDR1 and CDR2 (germline): MNHNY, SVGAGI (reference sequence). CDR3 amino acids: CASSYRREPYNEQFF. The CDR3 region has the DNA TGTGCCAGCAGTTATCGGCGGGAACCTTACAATGAGCAGTTCTTC.

The V call is TRBV5-6, the J call TRBJ2-5, with D maybe TRBD2 (7 bases). The CDR3 runs 17 residues. The V end was cut by 3 bases, the J end by 3 bases, with 21 bases between. Germline V gene sequence: CDR1 SGHDT, CDR2 YYEEEE. The CDR3 DNA reads TGTGCCAGCAGCTCCCTACGGGGGGCGCAGGATGAAGAGACCCAGTACTTC. Residues: CASSSLRGAQDEETQYF. Looking up the rest from reference TRBV5-6 and TRBJ2-5 gives the full variable domain: DAGVTQSPTHLIKTRGQQVTLRCSPKSGHDTVSWYQQALGQGPQFIFQYYEEEERQRGNFPDRFSGHQFPNYSSELNVNALLLGDSALYLCASSSLRGAQDEETQYFGPGTRLLVL.

Relative to its sample, this clone is medium-sized. Other DNA sequences of this sample code for an identical CDR3. The rearrangement links TRBV9 to TRBJ2-2; the match to TRBD1 covers 9 bases. Germline V CDR1 and CDR2: SGDLS, YYNGEE. V shed 2 bases, J shed 4 bases, and the junction held 3 bases outside the gene matches. The CDR3 consists of 15 residues. CDR3 region: CASSVETGGTGELFF. The DNA of the CDR3 is TGTGCCAGCAGCGTTGAGACAGGGGGCACCGGGGAGCTGTTTTTT.

The CDR3 is CASSQKEGGDAYEQYF. DNA for the CDR3: TGTGCCAGCAGCCAAAAAGAGGGGGGGGACGCCTACGAGCAGTACTTC. V and J are TRBV7-9 and TRBJ2-7, with D possibly TRBD2 on 7 matching bases. This CDR3 comprises 16 residues. The germline CDR1 and CDR2 sequences are SEHNR and FQNEAQ (reference sequence). V shed 5 bases and J shed 2 bases, with 19 bases lying between them.

The chain has TRBV15 and TRBJ2-1, with a possible D match to TRBD2 (6 bases). Trimming took off 5 bases at V and 3 bases at J, with 14 bases between the two ends. CDR3 length: 15 amino acids. Germline CDR1 reads LNHNV; CDR2 reads YYDKDF (reference sequence). For the CDR3, the DNA is TGTGCCACCAGCTTTAGCGGAGAATTCTACAATGAGCAGTTCTTC. Protein: CATSFSGEFYNEQFF.

The rearrangement links TRBV6-4 to TRBJ2-2, with TRBD2 identical over 7 bases. V gave up 2 bases and J gave up 4 bases; unmatched junction bases: 1. Germline CDR1 reads MRHNA; CDR2 reads SNTAGT. The length of the CDR3 is 14 residues. The CDR3 spells CASSDGRATGELFF. Here the CDR3 DNA reads TGTGCCAGCAGTGACGGGAGGGCCACCGGGGAGCTGTTTTTT.

The chain couples TRBV7-9 to TRBJ2-7; D is ambiguous. With 4 bases removed from V and 5 bases from J, the gap between germline ends came to 12 bases. Germline assignment: CDR1 SEHNR and CDR2 FQNEAQ (reference sequence). The CDR3 sequence is 13 residues long. CDR3 amino acids: CASSSPIRDEQYF. CDR3 DNA sequence: TGTGCCAGCAGCTCCCCGATCCGGGACGAGCAGTACTTC.

The V gene is TRBV27, the J gene TRBJ2-2, with 7 nucleotides matching TRBD1. The germline CDR1 and CDR2 sequences are MNHEY and SMNVEV (reference sequence). V shed 8 bases and J 7 bases; nucleotides not matched to a gene: 7. The CDR3 has 13 amino acids. The CDR3 region has the DNA TGTGCCAGCCGCGGACAGGTCGGCGGGGAGCTGTTTTTT. This sequence encodes CASRGQVGGELFF.

V is TRBV29-1 and J is TRBJ2-7; 7 bases fit TRBD1. This CDR3 comprises 12 residues. Germline CDR1 and CDR2: SQVTM and ANQGSEA. The V gene end was trimmed by 4 bases and the J gene end by 2 bases; junction bases not matched to a gene: 2. The CDR3 DNA is TGCAGCGTTGGGGGACAGACCTACGAGCAGTACTTC. This encodes CSVGGQTYEQYF.

The chain employs TRBV7-9 and TRBJ2-7; 9 bases line up with TRBD1. J gave up 1 base and V 1 base, and 5 bases lay outside the gene matches. Germline lookup yields CDR1 SEHNR and CDR2 FQNEAQ (reference sequence). This CDR3 spans 16 amino acids. The CDR3 loop reads CASSLDGTGISYEQYF. The CDR3 DNA follows: TGTGCCAGCAGCTTAGATGGGACAGGGATTTCCTACGAGCAGTACTTC.

J is TRBJ2-1 and V is TRBV6-5; 10 bases fit TRBD2. The CDR3 sequence is 15 residues long. V lost 0 bases and J lost 6; bases outside the gene matches: 2. Germline CDR1 and CDR2: MNHEY and SVGAGI. The DNA of the CDR3 is TGTGCCAGCAGTTACTCAGCGGGAGGGGGCAATGAGCAGTTCTTC. This translates into CASSYSAGGGNEQFF.

V gene TRBV6-5 combines with J gene TRBJ2-5; perhaps TRBD2 as D (6 bases). The CDR3 has 14 amino acids. Looked up from germline, CDR1 is MNHEY and CDR2 is SVGAGI. With 5 bases removed from V and 2 bases from J, the gap between germline ends came to 12 bases. This chain's CDR3 is CASSTGTVQETQYF. DNA for the CDR3: TGTGCCAGCAGTACTGGGACTGTTCAAGAGACCCAGTACTTC.

A few counts support this clone. J is TRBJ2-1 and V is TRBV7-9; 7 positions match TRBD2. Germline V CDR1 and CDR2: SEHNR, FQNEAQ (reference sequence). CDR3 length equals 14 residues. V lost 2 bases, J lost 7 bases, and 5 bases stayed unmatched. Here the CDR3 reads CASSLLAGLNEQFF. The CDR3 coding sequence is TGTGCCAGCAGCTTATTAGCGGGCCTAAATGAGCAGTTCTTC.

As concerns this clone: Its ends do not fully match the called genes, so a read error is possible. The sample contains more than one DNA sequence encoding this CDR3. V usage is TRBV15 and J usage is TRBJ2-1, with D maybe TRBD2 (6 bases). Germline V gene data show CDR1 as LNHNV and CDR2 as YYDKDF (reference sequence). CDR3 length equals 18 residues. The CDR3 is CATAMVLDSGYFYNEQFF. The DNA of the CDR3 is TGCGCCACCGCGATGGTGTTAGATAGCGGATATTTCTACAATGAGCAGTTCTTC.

In DNA form, the CDR3 reads TGTGCCAGCAGTGACTATGGGAGTAGCACAGATACGCAGTATTTT. Amino acids: CASSDYGSSTDTQYF. The chain joins TRBV6-4 to TRBJ2-3, with D possibly TRBD2 on 5 matching bases. Germline assignment: CDR1 MRHNA and CDR2 SNTAGT. Trimming shortened V by 1 base and J by 0 bases, and 8 bases separated the two germline ends. This CDR3 spans 15 amino acids.

The chain combines TRBV15 with TRBJ2-7; 8 bases are a match to TRBD1. V trimming: 1 base; J trimming: 4 bases; junction bases outside the gene matches: 12. CDR3 length: 17 amino acids. The germline gives CDR1 LNHNV, CDR2 YYDKDF (reference sequence). In nucleotides, the CDR3 is TGTGCCACCAGCAGAGTTTGGATGACAGGGGAGTTTTACGAGCAGTACTTC. Translated, it gives CATSRVWMTGEFYEQYF.

The chain combines TRBV15 with TRBJ2-1; TRBD2 agrees at 7 bases. Germline CDR1 LNHNV, CDR2 YYDKDF (reference sequence). The CDR3 runs 14 residues. V gave up 7 bases and J gave up 8 bases; unmatched junction bases: 11. CDR3 loop: CATTGEGMSHEQFF. CDR3 nucleotide sequence: TGTGCCACCACCGGGGAGGGTATGTCGCATGAGCAGTTCTTC.

This clone is medium-sized. The chain recombines TRBV4-3 with TRBJ1-6; 11 nucleotides match TRBD1. This CDR3 contains 16 residues. J gave up 10 bases and V 0 bases, and 5 bases lay outside the gene matches. Germline V gene data show CDR1 as LGHNA and CDR2 as YSLEER. The CDR3 DNA is TGCGCCAGCAGCCAAGATATTGGGACAGGGGGATCACCCCTCCACTTT. It codes for CASSQDIGTGGSPLHF.